One and the same sample provided the 18 T cell receptor beta chains below, sequenced in a study of T cell responses to AZD1222 COVID-19 vaccine. Only in-frame clones appear in the TCRdb table, and some are missing; sequencing was by immunoSEQ multiplex PCR. The sample shows about 70,000 clones, approximately 90% of them seen only once. This specimen was peripheral blood, taken 28 days after the second AZD1222 dose. Receptors were obtained from an adult who received the AZD1222 COVID-19 vaccine.

This chain links TRBV30 with TRBJ1-3; the D is unclear. V lost 1 base to trimming and J lost 4 bases, with 5 bases between them. This CDR3 spans 12 amino acids. CDR1 is GTSNPN and CDR2 is SVGIG in the germline V gene (reference sequence). The CDR3 region has the DNA TGTGCCTGGAGTGCCCTAGGAAACACCATATATTTT. Encoded protein: CAWSALGNTIYF. The variable domain in full, with the rest retrieved from reference TRBV30 and TRBJ1-3, is SQTIHQWPATLVQPVGSPLSLECTVEGTSNPNLYWYRQAAGRGLQLLFYSVGIGQISSEVPQNLSASRPQDRQFILSSKKLLLSDSGFYLCAWSALGNTIYFGEGSWLTVV.

CDR3 DNA: TGTGCCAGTAGTATGACAGGGGGGGAGACCCAGTACTTC. Residues: CASSMTGGETQYF. This chain connects TRBV19 to TRBJ2-5, with TRBD1 identical over 9 bases. CDR3 size: 13 residues. Per the germline V gene, CDR1 is LNHDA and CDR2 is SQIVND (reference sequence). V shed 3 bases, J shed 5 bases, and the junction held 1 base outside the gene matches.

CDR3 loop: CASSYWSHMSNYGYTF. For the CDR3, the DNA is TGTGCCAGCAGTTACTGGTCCCACATGAGCAACTATGGCTACACCTTC. The chain links TRBV28 to TRBJ1-2; D gene ambiguous. From germline, CDR1 is MDHEN and CDR2 SYDVKM. V lost 4 bases, J lost 2 bases, and 17 bases lay in between. The CDR3 length is 16 residues.

The rearrangement links TRBV2 to TRBJ2-1; possible D gene TRBD2, 6 bases. This CDR3 region has 14 residues. The V gene's germline CDR1 is SNHLY and CDR2 FYNNEI. The ends were cut back, 11 bases at V and 10 bases at J, with 24 bases in the middle. The CDR3 reads CAANRWEDSDEQFF. CDR3 DNA: TGTGCCGCCAACAGGTGGGAGGACTCGGACGAGCAGTTCTTC.

The J gene is TRBJ1-6, the V gene TRBV30; 8 bases fit TRBD1. Germline V gene sequence: CDR1 GTSNPN, CDR2 SVGIG (reference sequence). This CDR3 comprises 14 residues. V lost 2 bases and J lost 6; bases outside the gene matches: 3. The CDR3 region is CAWSSGQVNSPLHF. The CDR3 DNA follows: TGTGCCTGGAGTTCGGGACAGGTTAATTCACCCCTCCACTTT.

This sequence joins TRBV11-3 and TRBJ1-1, with 9 bases fitting TRBD1. Germline V gene sequence: CDR1 SGHNT, CDR2 YENEEA. This CDR3 spans 15 amino acids. The V gene end was trimmed by 5 bases and the J gene end by 3 bases; junction bases not matched to a gene: 7. The CDR3 DNA is TGTGCCAGCAGCGGACCGGGACAGGGATACACTGAAGCTTTCTTT. Amino acids: CASSGPGQGYTEAFF.

The gene calls are TRBV5-1 and TRBJ1-2; a weak D match, TRBD1 (6 bases). V was clipped by 3 bases and J by 3 bases, with 9 bases between them. The CDR3 spans 13 residues. In germline, CDR1 is SGHRS, CDR2 YFSETQ. CDR3 DNA: TGCGCCAGCAGCTGGGACACCTACTATGGCTACACCTTC. Its translation is CASSWDTYYGYTF.

With regard to this clone: This sample includes further DNA sequences coding for the same CDR3. This chain connects TRBV27 to TRBJ1-2, with 8 bases lining up with TRBD1. The CDR3 sequence is 13 residues long. CDR1 and CDR2 from the germline V gene are MNHEY and SMNVEV (reference sequence). Trimming removed 3 bases from V and 8 bases from J; junction bases left unmatched: 5. Written as DNA, the CDR3 is TGTGCCAGCAGTTTCCAGGGGGCGGGGGGCTACACCTTC. Its translation: CASSFQGAGGYTF.

The chain recombines TRBV11-3 with TRBJ2-7; 8 bases match TRBD2. Losses at the gene ends were 7 bases for V and 5 bases for J; bases not matched to a gene: 7. In germline, CDR1 is SGHNT, CDR2 YENEEA. The CDR3 covers 13 residues. CDR3 residues: CASKPGTRDEQYF. CDR3 DNA sequence: TGTGCCAGCAAACCCGGGACTAGGGACGAGCAGTACTTC.

The V call is TRBV6-5, the J call TRBJ1-1, with 7 bases identical to TRBD1. Looked up from germline, CDR1 is MNHEY and CDR2 is SVGAGI. The V and J ends lost 5 bases and 0 bases, in that order; junction bases with no gene match: 6. The CDR3 contains 15 residues. The chain's CDR3 is CASSTPGQLNTEAFF. The CDR3 coding sequence is TGTGCCAGCAGTACTCCGGGACAGCTGAACACTGAAGCTTTCTTT.

The rearrangement links TRBV7-9 to TRBJ1-2, with 8 bases matching TRBD1. Germline V gene data show CDR1 as SEHNR and CDR2 as FQNEAQ (reference sequence). Trimming took 1 base from V and 6 from J; bases not matched to a gene: 10. This CDR3 is built from 16 residues. CDR3 nucleotide sequence: TGTGCCAGCAGCTTAGTGGGACAGGTCCTAGTGAATGGCTACACCTTC. Translation: CASSLVGQVLVNGYTF.

This sequence joins TRBV10-3 and TRBJ2-6; 10 nucleotides line up with TRBD2. Germline values: CDR1 ENHRY, CDR2 SYGVKD. V dropped 0 bases and J dropped 3; count of bases not matched to a gene: 8. The CDR3 totals 19 residues. CDR3 region: CAISESGSGGAGGANVLTF. The CDR3, as DNA: TGTGCCATCAGTGAGTCGGGGAGCGGGGGGGCTGGTGGGGCCAACGTCCTGACTTTC.

This clone was detected once. The rearrangement uses TRBV6-5 and TRBJ1-1; D unresolved. CDR3 length: 14 amino acids. Germline CDR1 MNHEY, CDR2 SVGAGI. With 5 bases removed from V and 0 bases from J, the gap between germline ends came to 10 bases. The CDR3 DNA sequence: TGTGCCAGCAGTAGGATGCTAATGAACACTGAAGCTTTCTTT. This encodes CASSRMLMNTEAFF.

The chain links TRBV6-5 to TRBJ2-1; D is uncertain. The length of the CDR3 is 13 residues. The V gene's germline CDR1 is MNHEY and CDR2 SVGAGI. V lost 4 bases to trimming and J lost 6 bases, with 10 bases between them. CDR3 sequence (DNA): TGTGCCAGCAGTTTCGGCAGGCCCAATGAGCAGTTCTTC. Its translation: CASSFGRPNEQFF.

The chain couples TRBV18 to TRBJ1-4; 8 bases fit TRBD1. The V gene end was trimmed by 5 bases and the J gene end by 5 bases; junction bases not matched to a gene: 7. The CDR3 has 15 amino acids. The germline gives CDR1 KGHSH, CDR2 LQKENI. The CDR3 DNA sequence: TGTGCCAGCTCAAGCGGACAGGGAACGAATGAAAAACTGTTTTTT. This translates into CASSSGQGTNEKLFF.

This clone was recorded once. The chain joins TRBV4-3 to TRBJ1-2; D is possibly TRBD1 (5 bases). Trimming shortened V by 2 bases and J by 3 bases, and 10 bases separated the two germline ends. The CDR3 length is 14 residues. Germline CDR1 LGHNA, CDR2 YSLEER. The CDR3 spells CASSQWGRDYGYTF. The CDR3 bases are TGCGCCAGCAGCCAATGGGGCAGGGACTATGGCTACACCTTC.

The V call is TRBV5-6, the J call TRBJ2-7, with D hard to call. The V and J ends lost 0 bases and 7 bases respectively, with 20 bases between them. Germline lookup yields CDR1 SGHDT and CDR2 YYEEEE. The CDR3 spans 16 residues. This chain's CDR3 is CASSLAKKVIVGEQYF. The CDR3 nucleotides are TGTGCCAGCAGCTTGGCCAAAAAGGTGATCGTCGGGGAGCAGTACTTC.

The chain recombines TRBV7-9 with TRBJ2-7; D may be TRBD1 or TRBD2 (5 bases each). The CDR3 extends over 15 amino acids. V was trimmed by 1 base and J by 5 bases, leaving 15 bases between them. CDR1 is SEHNR and CDR2 is FQNEAQ in the germline V gene (reference sequence). CDR3 sequence (DNA): TGTGCCAGCAGCTTAGGGGGGACCTCCCCCAACGAGCAGTACTTC. Translation: CASSLGGTSPNEQYF.